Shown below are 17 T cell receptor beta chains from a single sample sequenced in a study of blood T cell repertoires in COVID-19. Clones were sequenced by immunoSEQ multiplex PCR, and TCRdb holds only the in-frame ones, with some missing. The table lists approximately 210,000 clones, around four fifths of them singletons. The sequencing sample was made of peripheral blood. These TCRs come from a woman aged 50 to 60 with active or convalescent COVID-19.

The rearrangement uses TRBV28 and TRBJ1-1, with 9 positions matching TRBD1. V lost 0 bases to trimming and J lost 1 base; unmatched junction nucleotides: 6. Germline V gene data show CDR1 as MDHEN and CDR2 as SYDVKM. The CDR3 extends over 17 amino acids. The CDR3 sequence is CASSLWGTGSGNTEAFF. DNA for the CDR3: TGTGCCAGCAGTTTATGGGGGACAGGGAGTGGGAACACTGAAGCTTTCTTT.

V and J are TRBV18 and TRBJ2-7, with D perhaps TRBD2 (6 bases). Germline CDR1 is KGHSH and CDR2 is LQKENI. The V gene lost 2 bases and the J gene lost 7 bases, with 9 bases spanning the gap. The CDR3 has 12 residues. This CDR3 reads CASSPGGWEQYF. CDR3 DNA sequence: TGTGCCAGCTCACCAGGGGGGTGGGAGCAGTACTTC.

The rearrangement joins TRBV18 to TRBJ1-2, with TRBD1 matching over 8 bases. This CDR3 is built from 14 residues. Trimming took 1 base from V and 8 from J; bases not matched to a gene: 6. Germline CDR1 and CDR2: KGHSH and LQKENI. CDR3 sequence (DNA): TGTGCCAGCTCACCACTGGGACAGGCGGGGGGCTACACCTTC. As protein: CASSPLGQAGGYTF.

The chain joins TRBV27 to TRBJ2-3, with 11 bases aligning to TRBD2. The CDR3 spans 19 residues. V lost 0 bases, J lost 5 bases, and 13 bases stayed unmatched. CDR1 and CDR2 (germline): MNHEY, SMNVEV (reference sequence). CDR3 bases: TGTGCCAGCAGTTTATCCCAGTCGGGTAGCGGGGGGGCCAGAGATACGCAGTATTTT. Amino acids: CASSLSQSGSGGARDTQYF.

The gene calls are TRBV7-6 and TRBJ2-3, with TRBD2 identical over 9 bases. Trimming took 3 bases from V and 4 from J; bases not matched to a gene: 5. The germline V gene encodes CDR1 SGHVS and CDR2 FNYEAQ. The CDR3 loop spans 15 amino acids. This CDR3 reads CASSFAGGEADTQYF. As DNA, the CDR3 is TGTGCCAGCAGCTTCGCGGGAGGGGAGGCAGATACGCAGTATTTT.

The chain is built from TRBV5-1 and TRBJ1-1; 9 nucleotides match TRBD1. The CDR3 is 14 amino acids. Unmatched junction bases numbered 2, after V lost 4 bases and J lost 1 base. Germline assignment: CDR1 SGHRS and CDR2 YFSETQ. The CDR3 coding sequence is TGCGCCAGCAGCGAGGGACAGGGGAACACTGAAGCTTTCTTT. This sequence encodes CASSEGQGNTEAFF.

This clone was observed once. This CDR3 reads CASSWETGNNSPLHF. DNA of the CDR3: TGTGCCAGCAGCTGGGAGACAGGCAACAATTCACCCCTCCACTTT. This sequence joins TRBV5-5 and TRBJ1-6; D is perhaps TRBD1 (6 bases). The V end lost 3 bases, the J end lost 7 bases, and 14 bases lay between the germline ends. Germline values: CDR1 SGHKS, CDR2 YYEKEE (reference sequence). The CDR3 covers 15 residues.

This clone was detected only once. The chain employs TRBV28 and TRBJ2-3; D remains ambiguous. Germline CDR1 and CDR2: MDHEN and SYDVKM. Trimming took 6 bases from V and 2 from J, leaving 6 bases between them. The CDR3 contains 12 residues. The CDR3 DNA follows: TGTGCCAGCAGCATTCCCACAGATACGCAGTATTTT. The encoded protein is CASSIPTDTQYF.

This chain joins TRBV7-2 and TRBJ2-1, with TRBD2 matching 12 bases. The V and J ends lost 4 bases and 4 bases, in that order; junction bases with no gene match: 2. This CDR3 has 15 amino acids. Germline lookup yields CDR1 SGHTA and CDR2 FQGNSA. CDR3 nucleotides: TGTGCCAGCAGCTGGACTAGCGGGGCGTACAATGAGCAGTTCTTC. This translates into CASSWTSGAYNEQFF.

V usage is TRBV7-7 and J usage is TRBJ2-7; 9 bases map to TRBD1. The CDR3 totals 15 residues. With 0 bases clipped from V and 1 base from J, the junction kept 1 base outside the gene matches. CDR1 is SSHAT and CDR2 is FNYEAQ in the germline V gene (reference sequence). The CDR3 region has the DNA TGTGCCAGCAGCTTAGCCGGGACAGGGTCCTACGAGCAGTACGTC. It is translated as CASSLAGTGSYEQYV.

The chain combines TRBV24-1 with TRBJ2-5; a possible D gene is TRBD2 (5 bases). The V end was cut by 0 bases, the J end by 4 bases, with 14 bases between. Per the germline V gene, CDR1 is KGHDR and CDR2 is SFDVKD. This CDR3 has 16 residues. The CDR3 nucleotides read TGTGCCACCAGTGATTTGAGTGGCCCCGGAGGAGAGACCCAGTACTTC. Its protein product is CATSDLSGPGGETQYF.

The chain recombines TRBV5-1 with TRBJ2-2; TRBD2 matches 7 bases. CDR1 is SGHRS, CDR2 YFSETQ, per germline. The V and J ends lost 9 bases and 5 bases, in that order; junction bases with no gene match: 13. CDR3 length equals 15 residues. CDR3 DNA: TGCGCCACCGACCCGGGAGGCCCGAGGACCGGGGAGCTGTTTTTT. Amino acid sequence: CATDPGGPRTGELFF.

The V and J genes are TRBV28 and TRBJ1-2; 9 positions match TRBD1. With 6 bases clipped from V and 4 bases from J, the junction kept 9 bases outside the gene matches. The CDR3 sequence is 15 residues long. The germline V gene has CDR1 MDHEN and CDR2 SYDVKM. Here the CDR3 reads CASSRDRGAFYGYTF. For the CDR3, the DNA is TGTGCCAGCAGCCGCGACAGGGGGGCCTTCTATGGCTACACCTTC.

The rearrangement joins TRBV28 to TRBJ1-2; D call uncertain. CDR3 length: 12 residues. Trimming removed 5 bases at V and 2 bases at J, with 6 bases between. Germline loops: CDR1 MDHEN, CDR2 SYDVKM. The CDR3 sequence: CASSPRNYGYTF. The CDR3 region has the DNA TGTGCCAGCAGTCCCCGGAACTATGGCTACACCTTC.

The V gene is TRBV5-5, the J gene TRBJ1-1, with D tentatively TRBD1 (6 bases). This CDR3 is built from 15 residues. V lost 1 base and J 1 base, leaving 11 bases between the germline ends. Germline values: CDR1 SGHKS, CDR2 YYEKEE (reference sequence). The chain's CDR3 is CASSLSGQPNTEAFF. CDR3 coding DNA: TGTGCCAGCAGCTTGTCCGGACAGCCGAACACTGAAGCTTTCTTT.

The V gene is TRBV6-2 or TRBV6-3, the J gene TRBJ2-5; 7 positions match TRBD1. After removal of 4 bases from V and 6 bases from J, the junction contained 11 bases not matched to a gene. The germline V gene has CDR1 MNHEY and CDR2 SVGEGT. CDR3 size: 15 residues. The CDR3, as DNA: TGTGCCAGCAGTTCAACAGGGGTATGGGGGAAGACCCAGTACTTC. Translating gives CASSSTGVWGKTQYF.

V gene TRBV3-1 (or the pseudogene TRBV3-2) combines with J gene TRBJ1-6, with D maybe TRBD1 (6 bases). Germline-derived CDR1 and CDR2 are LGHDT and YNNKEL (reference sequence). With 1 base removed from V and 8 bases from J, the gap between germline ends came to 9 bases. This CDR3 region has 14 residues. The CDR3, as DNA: TGTGCCAGCAGCCAAGGGACAGAATATTCACCCCTCCACTTT. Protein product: CASSQGTEYSPLHF.